What follows describes a single T cell receptor beta chain. As yet, its antigen is unknown. Other DNA sequences from this sample encode an identical CDR3 as well. The data were obtained in a study of T cell responses to AZD1222 COVID-19 vaccine. Study outcomes and limitations: Distributed over spike, vaccine-associated CD4 TCRs predominated at 160-218 and 743-854. Donors were largely white British and mainly female; clonal diversity was possibly underestimated. The study identified only 6 or 7 AZD1222 recipients as seropositive at baseline. Spike-specific TCR breadth rose after two AZD1222 doses, and depth rose as well.

Germline CDR1 SEHNR, CDR2 FQNEAQ (reference sequence). The CDR3 consists of 13 residues. V shed 6 bases and J shed 1 base, with 9 bases lying between them. Assay used: immunoSEQ multiplex PCR; TCRdb lists only in-frame clones, some missing. Among 84,000 or so clones listed, around 90% were seen once. The sample here was peripheral blood, taken on day 0 of AZD1222 vaccination. The TCR comes from an adult in good health. The V and J genes are TRBV7-9 and TRBJ1-1; tentative D call: TRBD1 (5 bases). The CDR3 loop is CASSLGQNTEAFF. The CDR3 DNA reads TGTGCCAGCAGTCTAGGACAGAACACTGAAGCTTTCTTT.